These T cell receptor beta chains were read from a single sample in a study of blood T cell repertoires in COVID-19. The assay was immunoSEQ multiplex PCR, and TCRdb's table has in-frame clones only and misses some. The sample lists about 250,000 clones; around nine tenths were seen once. The sequencing input was peripheral blood. The receptors were gathered from a woman aged 40 to 49 who had recovered from COVID-19. Each CDR3 is given with its conserved first and last residue. D genes are given only for firm matches. For some rows the clone size is stated as once, few or many, or as a class when expanded; others skip it.

abundance: -; v_gene: TRBV28; d_gene: TRBD1; j_gene: TRBJ2-3; CDR3nt: TGTGCCAGCAGTTTGGGACCCAGGGCAGGGGGCAACACAGATACGCAGTATTTT; CDR3aa: CASSLGPRAGGNTDTQYF
abundance: -; v_gene: TRBV3-1/TRBV3-2; d_gene: -; j_gene: TRBJ1-2; CDR3nt: TGTGCCAGCAGCCGGGGGGTCACCAATGGCTACACCTTC; CDR3aa: CASSRGVTNGYTF
abundance: -; v_gene: TRBV12-3/TRBV12-4; d_gene: -; j_gene: TRBJ1-5; CDR3nt: TGTGCCAGCAGTTTAGGGCCCCATCAGCCCCAGCATTTT; CDR3aa: CASSLGPHQPQHF
abundance: -; v_gene: TRBV19; d_gene: -; j_gene: TRBJ1-5; CDR3nt: TGTGCCAGTAGTCTGGTCCAGCAGCCCCAGCATTTT; CDR3aa: CASSLVQQPQHF
abundance: -; v_gene: TRBV7-9; d_gene: TRBD1; j_gene: TRBJ1-2; CDR3nt: TGTGCCAGCAGCTTAGATCCAGGGGGAGGCTACACCTTC; CDR3aa: CASSLDPGGGYTF
abundance: -; v_gene: TRBV24-1; d_gene: TRBD1; j_gene: TRBJ2-1; CDR3nt: TGTGCCACCAGTGATTGGGGACAGGGTACCTACAATGAGCAGTTCTTC; CDR3aa: CATSDWGQGTYNEQFF
abundance: -; v_gene: TRBV3-1/TRBV3-2; d_gene: -; j_gene: TRBJ1-2; CDR3nt: TGTGCCAGCAGCCCCCTCTCTAACTATGGCTACACCTTC; CDR3aa: CASSPLSNYGYTF
abundance: -; v_gene: TRBV18; d_gene: TRBD1; j_gene: TRBJ1-2; CDR3nt: TGTGCCAGCTCACCAGCGGGACAGGACTATGGCTACACCTTC; CDR3aa: CASSPAGQDYGYTF
abundance: -; v_gene: TRBV20-1; d_gene: -; j_gene: TRBJ2-1; CDR3nt: TGCAGTGCTGGTGGTGGCTCTAATGAGCAGTTCTTC; CDR3aa: CSAGGGSNEQFF
abundance: -; v_gene: TRBV3-1/TRBV3-2; d_gene: TRBD2; j_gene: TRBJ2-1; CDR3nt: TGTGCCAGCAGCCCACTAGGACTAGGTTCAGGTGAGCAGTTCTTC; CDR3aa: CASSPLGLGSGEQFF
abundance: -; v_gene: TRBV29-1; d_gene: -; j_gene: TRBJ1-2; CDR3nt: TGCAGCGTGCTGGCCCCCACAGGGACTAACTATGGCTACACCTTC; CDR3aa: CSVLAPTGTNYGYTF
abundance: once; v_gene: TRBV7-2; d_gene: -; j_gene: TRBJ2-5; CDR3nt: TGTGCCAGCAGCCTAGGGCCGGGGAGGGAGACCCAGTACTTC; CDR3aa: CASSLGPGRETQYF
abundance: -; v_gene: TRBV2; d_gene: TRBD1; j_gene: TRBJ1-4; CDR3nt: TGTGCCAGCAGGAAGGGGGCCATTAATGAAAAACTGTTTTTT; CDR3aa: CASRKGAINEKLFF
abundance: -; v_gene: TRBV5-1; d_gene: -; j_gene: TRBJ2-7; CDR3nt: TGCGCCAGCAGCTTGGCCGGAGGAAACGAGCAGTACTTC; CDR3aa: CASSLAGGNEQYF
abundance: -; v_gene: TRBV19; d_gene: TRBD1; j_gene: TRBJ1-2; CDR3nt: TGTGCCAGTACCGGGGCGGGGGACAGGGGATATGGCTACACCTTC; CDR3aa: CASTGAGDRGYGYTF